Each of the 17 T cell receptor beta chains below was sequenced from the same sample in a study of cytomegalovirus exposure and HLA in healthy donors. The PCR made use of 60 Vbeta and 13 Jbeta primers. The protocol was immunoSEQ multiplex PCR, while the TCRdb copy is restricted to in-frame clones and leaves out a portion. The data show 100,000 or so clones, about three quarters seen once. Sequencing was performed on PBMCs. Every receptor here comes from a man aged 40-55 years in good health and CMV-seronegative.

The rearrangement joins TRBV7-7 to TRBJ2-5; TRBD2 might be the D (6 bases). The CDR3 consists of 16 residues. Germline values: CDR1 SSHAT, CDR2 FNYEAQ (reference sequence). V was shortened by 5 bases and J by 2 bases, with 18 bases between the two germline ends. The CDR3 loop is CASSPSGRIGQETQYF. The CDR3 DNA sequence: TGTGCCAGCAGCCCTTCAGGGAGGATAGGGCAAGAGACCCAGTACTTC.

V gene TRBV12-5 combines with J gene TRBJ1-2; D call uncertain. CDR1 is LGHNT, CDR2 FRNRAP, per germline. The CDR3 contains 11 residues. V lost 6 bases and J 10 bases, leaving 12 bases between the germline ends. CDR3 nucleotide sequence: TGTGCTAGTGGCCTGACTACCCACTACACCTTC. Protein sequence: CASGLTTHYTF.

This sequence joins TRBV6-4 and TRBJ2-1; 8 nucleotides agree with TRBD1. Per germline, CDR1 MRHNA and CDR2 SNTAGT. CDR3 length: 14 amino acids. J lost 6 bases, V lost 2 bases, and 3 bases had no gene match. CDR3 amino acids: CASSDGQGGNEQFF. In nucleotides, the CDR3 is TGTGCCAGCAGTGACGGACAGGGTGGCAATGAGCAGTTCTTC.

As to this clone: Its ends do not fully match the called genes, so a read error is possible. The V gene is TRBV29-1, the J gene TRBJ1-1, with no clear D. The CDR3 covers 14 residues. CDR1 and CDR2 (germline): SQVTM, ANQGSEA. Here the CDR3 reads CGVNPGGLNTEAFF. The CDR3 DNA follows: TGCGGCGTCAACCCGGGAGGGTTGAACACTGAAGCTTTCTTT.

V gene TRBV11-2 combines with J gene TRBJ2-7, with D tentatively TRBD1 (6 bases). Germline V gene data show CDR1 as SGHAT and CDR2 as FQNNGV. Trimming took 5 bases from V and 3 from J, leaving 23 bases between them. The length of the CDR3 is 17 residues. The CDR3 bases are TGTGCCAGCAGCCCGAGTTCAGAGGGACACCTAGACTACGAGCAGTACTTC. As protein: CASSPSSEGHLDYEQYF. Filled out from reference TRBV11-2 and TRBJ2-7, the complete variable domain reads EAGVAQSPRYKIIEKRQSVAFWCNPISGHATLYWYQQILGQGPKLLIQFQNNGVVDDSQLPKDRFSAERLKGVDSTLKIQPAKLEDSAVYLCASSPSSEGHLDYEQYFGPGTRLTVT.

The J gene is TRBJ1-5, the V gene TRBV19, with 12 bases lining up with TRBD1. The CDR3 totals 18 residues. Germline V CDR1 and CDR2: LNHDA, SQIVND (reference sequence). Trimming at V came to 7 bases and at J to 10 bases, leaving 20 bases not matched to a gene. Written as DNA, the CDR3 is TGTGCCAGTACCCTAGGAGGGACAGGGGGCACAGGAGGGTCTCCCCAGCATTTT. Translated, it gives CASTLGGTGGTGGSPQHF.

In its sample, this clone was seen once. The chain carries TRBV4-1 and TRBJ2-7; 7 nucleotides agree with TRBD1. The CDR3 sequence is 14 residues long. The ends lost 0 bases at V and 3 bases at J; junction bases unmatched: 2. CDR1 and CDR2 (germline): MGHRA, YSYEKL. CDR3 nucleotide sequence: TGCGCCAGCAGCCAAGAAGGGGGCAGCTACGAGCAGTACTTC. Protein sequence: CASSQEGGSYEQYF.

This chain uses TRBV9 with TRBJ1-1; no clear D gene. Trimming took 2 bases from V and 2 from J, leaving 13 bases between them. The CDR3 is 15 residues long. Germline V gives CDR1 SGDLS, CDR2 YYNGEE. CDR3 nucleotide sequence: TGTGCCAGCAGCGTGTGGGAGGAAGGAAACACTGAAGCTTTCTTT. It specifies CASSVWEEGNTEAFF.

The chain combines TRBV15 with TRBJ2-2; 9 positions agree with TRBD1. With V trimmed by 5 bases and J by 5 bases, 12 bases remained unmatched. The CDR3 extends over 17 amino acids. Germline CDR1 and CDR2: LNHNV and YYDKDF (reference sequence). The CDR3 coding sequence is TGTGCCACCAGCCGACCCTCCGGGACAGGGAATACCGGGGAGCTGTTTTTT. It translates to CATSRPSGTGNTGELFF.

The chain has TRBV6-1 and TRBJ1-2; D not resolved. Trimming stripped 2 bases from V and 2 bases from J, with 15 bases between. The CDR3 sequence is 16 residues long. Germline V gene lookup returns CDR1 MNHNS and CDR2 SASEGT. In DNA, the CDR3 is TGTGCCAGCAGTGAATTTCTTGCAATCGGGAACTATGGCTACACCTTC. Protein product: CASSEFLAIGNYGYTF.

The chain has TRBV28 and TRBJ2-5; the D gene is possibly TRBD1 (6 bases). Germline V gene lookup returns CDR1 MDHEN and CDR2 SYDVKM. V lost 7 bases, J lost 4 bases, and 13 bases lay in between. The CDR3 is made up of 13 amino acids. CDR3: CASTPGDGETQYF. CDR3 sequence (DNA): TGTGCCAGCACACCAGGGGATGGAGAGACCCAGTACTTC.

The rearrangement joins TRBV4-1 to TRBJ1-6; D ambiguous. The ends were cut back, 0 bases at V and 13 bases at J, with 16 bases in the middle. The germline gives CDR1 MGHRA, CDR2 YSYEKL. CDR3 length: 15 amino acids. The CDR3 loop reads CASSQEWRSHGPLHF. CDR3 DNA sequence: TGCGCCAGCAGCCAAGAATGGAGGTCCCATGGGCCCCTCCACTTT.

The V call is TRBV2, the J call TRBJ2-4, with TRBD1 matching 7 bases. Germline-derived CDR1 and CDR2 are SNHLY and FYNNEI. The CDR3 has 12 residues. Trimming cost V 5 bases and J 7 bases; bases outside gene matches: 2. CDR3 DNA: TGTGCCAGCAGTTGGGACAGCAACATTCAGTACTTC. This translates into CASSWDSNIQYF. The full variable domain, completed using reference TRBV2 and TRBJ2-4, is EPEVTQTPSHQVTQMGQEVILRCVPISNHLYFYWYRQILGQKVEFLVSFYNNEISEKSEIFDDQFSVERPDGSNFTLKIRSTKLEDSAMYFCASSWDSNIQYFGAGTRLSVL.

The CDR3 protein is CASSSDSWNTGELFF. The CDR3 DNA sequence: TGCGCCAGCAGTTCGGACTCCTGGAACACCGGGGAGCTGTTTTTT. This chain uses TRBV5-1 with TRBJ2-2, with D possibly matching TRBD2 (5 bases). V lost 5 bases and J lost 1, with 12 bases in between. The length of the CDR3 is 15 residues. The germline gives CDR1 SGHRS, CDR2 YFSETQ.

The chain combines TRBV2 with TRBJ1-4; D unclear. This CDR3 is 11 amino acids long. V was cut by 6 bases and J by 8 bases, with 7 bases left in between. The germline gives CDR1 SNHLY, CDR2 FYNNEI. The CDR3 sequence is CASSGEEKLFF. CDR3 DNA: TGTGCCAGCAGCGGAGAAGAAAAACTGTTTTTT.

Here the CDR3 DNA reads TGTGCCAGCAGCTTAGGGATTACCAGGGTAAAGGGTGGAAACACCATATATTTT. It specifies CASSLGITRVKGGNTIYF. V and J are TRBV13 and TRBJ1-3, with D possibly TRBD1 on 5 matching bases. V lost 0 bases and J lost 3, with 18 bases in between. From germline, CDR1 is PRHDT and CDR2 FYEKMQ (reference sequence). The length of the CDR3 is 18 residues.

The chain has TRBV5-1 and TRBJ2-1; TRBD1 agrees at 9 bases. Germline loops: CDR1 SGHRS, CDR2 YFSETQ. CDR3 length equals 16 residues. V lost 2 bases, J lost 3 bases, and 6 bases stayed unmatched. CDR3 DNA sequence: TGCGCCAGCAGCTTTATGCCGGGACAGGGCTACAATGAGCAGTTCTTC. It is translated as CASSFMPGQGYNEQFF.